This T cell receptor (beta chain) was captured by sequencing in a study of T cell responses to AZD1222 COVID-19 vaccine. Across the study: The analysis combined second doses at about 4 or about 12 weeks. Study-level results: At baseline, just six or seven AZD1222 recipients tested seropositive. Repertoire sampling was restricted to post-peak T cell response timepoints. Possibly, clonal diversity was underestimated; donors were largely white British and included more females.

The assay was immunoSEQ multiplex PCR, and TCRdb's table has in-frame clones only and misses some. The top ten hold less than 3% of the sample, which has around 96,000 clones, around nine tenths seen once. With V trimmed by 5 bases and J by 6 bases, 9 bases remained unmatched. This CDR3 contains 15 residues. The V gene's germline CDR1 is MNHEY and CDR2 SVGAGI. Remarks on this clone: The antigen remains undetermined.

The chain has TRBV6-5 and TRBJ2-2; 7 bases align to TRBD2. This receptor was taken from an adult in good health. The starting material was peripheral blood, obtained on day 0 of AZD1222 vaccination. The CDR3 DNA is TGTGCCAGCAGTCGAGCGGGGTTTGAGGCCGGGGAGCTGTTTTTT. Its protein product is CASSRAGFEAGELFF.